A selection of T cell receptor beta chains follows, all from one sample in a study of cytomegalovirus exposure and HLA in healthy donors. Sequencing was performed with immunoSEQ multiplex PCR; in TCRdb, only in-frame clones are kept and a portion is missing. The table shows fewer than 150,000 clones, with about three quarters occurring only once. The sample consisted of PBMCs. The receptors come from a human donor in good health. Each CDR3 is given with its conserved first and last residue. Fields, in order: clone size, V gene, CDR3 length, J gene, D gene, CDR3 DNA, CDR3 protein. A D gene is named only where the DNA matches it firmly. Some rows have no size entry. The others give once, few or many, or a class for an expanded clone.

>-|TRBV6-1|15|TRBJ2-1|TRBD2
TGTGCCAGCAGTGAGCAGATAGCGGGATTGGGTGAGCAGTTCTTC
CASSEQIAGLGEQFF
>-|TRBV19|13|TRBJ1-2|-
TGTGCCAGTAGTATGGACAGCTACTATGGCTACACCTTC
CASSMDSYYGYTF
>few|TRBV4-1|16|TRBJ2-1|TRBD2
TGCGCCAGCAGCCAAGAAAGCGGGGGGGCCGGGTATGAGCAGTTCTTC
CASSQESGGAGYEQFF
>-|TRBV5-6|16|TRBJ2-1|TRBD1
TGTGCCAGCAGCGCCCTGGTGGGACAGACCTACAATGAGCAGTTCTTC
CASSALVGQTYNEQFF
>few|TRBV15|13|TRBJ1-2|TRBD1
TGTGCCACCAGCAGCGGGACAGGGATTGGCTACACCTTC
CATSSGTGIGYTF
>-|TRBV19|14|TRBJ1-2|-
TGTGCCAGTAGTACATGGACTCTTAACTATGGCTACACCTTC
CASSTWTLNYGYTF
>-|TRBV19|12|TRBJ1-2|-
TGTGCCAGTAGTGACAGGAACTATGGCTACACCTTC
CASSDRNYGYTF
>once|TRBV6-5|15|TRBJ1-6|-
TGTGCCAGCAGTTACGGAGGGCACAATAATTCACCCCTCCACTTT
CASSYGGHNNSPLHF
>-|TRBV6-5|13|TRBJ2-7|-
TGTGCCAGCAGGGTTTCCAGATCCTACGAGCAGTACTTC
CASRVSRSYEQYF
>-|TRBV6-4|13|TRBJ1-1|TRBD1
TGTGCCAGCAGCGCCGAGAGGACAGGGCAGGCTTTCTTT
CASSAERTGQAFF
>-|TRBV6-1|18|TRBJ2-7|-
TGTGCCAGCAGTGAAATCAAGTTCCCCTTCTCCAGCTCCTACGAGCAGTACTTC
CASSEIKFPFSSSYEQYF
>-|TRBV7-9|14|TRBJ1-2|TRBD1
TGTGCCAGCAGCTCGATCAGGGGGAACTATGGCTACACCTTC
CASSSIRGNYGYTF
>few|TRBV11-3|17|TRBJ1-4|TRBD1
TGTGCCAGCAGCTCATCCCGGGGGGACAGGGCCAATGAAAAACTGTTTTTT
CASSSSRGDRANEKLFF
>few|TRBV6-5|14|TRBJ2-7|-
TGTGCCAGCAGTACAGGGGGGGGCTCCTACGAGCAGTACTTC
CASSTGGGSYEQYF
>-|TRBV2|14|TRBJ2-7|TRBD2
TGTGCCAGCAACCCCGGGACTAGGTCCTACGAGCAGTACTTC
CASNPGTRSYEQYF
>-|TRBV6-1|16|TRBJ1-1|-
TGTGCCAGCAGTGAAGCGCTTCTGGGAGGGCACACTGAAGCTTTCTTT
CASSEALLGGHTEAFF
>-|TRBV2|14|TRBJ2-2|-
TGTGCCAGCAGTGAGTCCCCCCAGACCGGGGAGCTGTTTTTT
CASSESPQTGELFF
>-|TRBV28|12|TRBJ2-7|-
TGTGCCAGCACCACGGACGGACTGGAGCAGTACTTC
CASTTDGLEQYF
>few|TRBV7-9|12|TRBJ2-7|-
TGTGCCAGCAGCCCGAACCAGCGAGAGCAGTACTTC
CASSPNQREQYF
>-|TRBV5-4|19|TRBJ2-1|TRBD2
TGTGCCAGCAGCTTGGCGTTATGGTCTAGCGGGGGTCTCCACAATGAGCAGTTCTTC
CASSLALWSSGGLHNEQFF
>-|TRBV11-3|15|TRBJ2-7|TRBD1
TGTGCCAGCATTGAGTCGACAGGGACCTCCTACGAGCAGTACTTC
CASIESTGTSYEQYF
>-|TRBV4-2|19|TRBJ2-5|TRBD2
TGTGCCAGCAGCCTACAGGGGGGGACTAGCGGGGGGGCCCAAGAGACCCAGTACTTC
CASSLQGGTSGGAQETQYF
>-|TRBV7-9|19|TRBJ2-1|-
TGTGCCAGCAGCTTAGCATTTCGAGACAGTCTTAGCTCCTACAATGAGCAGTTCTTC
CASSLAFRDSLSSYNEQFF
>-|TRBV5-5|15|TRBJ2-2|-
TGTGCCAGCAGCTTTTATGTCTCGAACACCGGGGAGCTGTTTTTT
CASSFYVSNTGELFF
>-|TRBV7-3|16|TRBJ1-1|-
TGTGCCAGCAGCGCTGGTGGGGAGGGGGGGAACACTGAAGCTTTCTTT
CASSAGGEGGNTEAFF
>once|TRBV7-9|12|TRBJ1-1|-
TGTGCCAGCAGCTTAGCTGGGGGCCCCGCTTTCTTT
CASSLAGGPAFF
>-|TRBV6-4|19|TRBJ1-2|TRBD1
TGTGCCAGCAGTCGCACCACCTGGACAGGAGCGTCAGAATTTTATGGCTACACCTTC
CASSRTTWTGASEFYGYTF
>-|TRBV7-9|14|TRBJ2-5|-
TGTGCCAGCAGCTTGGTAGGAGGGAAAGAGACCCAGTACTTC
CASSLVGGKETQYF
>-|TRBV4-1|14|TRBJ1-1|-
TGCGCCAGCAGCCAATGGGGCCAGGACACTGAAGCTTTCTTT
CASSQWGQDTEAFF
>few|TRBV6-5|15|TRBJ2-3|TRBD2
TGTGCCAGCGGACTTGCCGAGCGGGGGTCAGATACGCAGTATTTT
CASGLAERGSDTQYF
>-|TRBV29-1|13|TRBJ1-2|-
TGCAGCGTTGTGAGGGACACCAACTATGGCTACACCTTC
CSVVRDTNYGYTF
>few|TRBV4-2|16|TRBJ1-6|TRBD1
TGTGCCAGCAGCCTCTTGGGACAGGGGCAGGATTCACCCCTCCACTTT
CASSLLGQGQDSPLHF
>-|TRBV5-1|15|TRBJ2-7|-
TGCGCCAGCAGCTTGGGCGGGATGAGGGACTACGAGCAGTACTTC
CASSLGGMRDYEQYF
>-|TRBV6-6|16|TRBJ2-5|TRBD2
TGTGCCAGCAGTAGCCCGGGACTAGCGGGAGGCGGGGAGCAGTACTTC
CASSSPGLAGGGEQYF
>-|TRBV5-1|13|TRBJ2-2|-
TGCGCCAGCAGCCGAACTAATACCGGGGAGCTGTTTTTT
CASSRTNTGELFF
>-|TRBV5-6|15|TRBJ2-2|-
TGTGCCAGCAGGGAGGCGAATGGAGGCGCCGGGGAGCTGTTTTTT
CASREANGGAGELFF
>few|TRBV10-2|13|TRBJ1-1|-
TGCGCCAGCAGCCACAGGGAATCCACTGAAGCTTTCTTT
CASSHRESTEAFF
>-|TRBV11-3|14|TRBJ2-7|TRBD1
TGTGCCAGCAGCTTACAGGGGGCCTCTGGCGAGCAGTACTTC
CASSLQGASGEQYF
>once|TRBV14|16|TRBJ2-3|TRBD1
TGTGCCAGCAGCCTTCGTCCGGGACAGGGGCCAGATACGCAGTATTTT
CASSLRPGQGPDTQYF
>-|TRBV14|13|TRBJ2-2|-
TGTGCCAGCAGCCAAGAGCGGAGGGGGGAGCTGTTTTTT
CASSQERRGELFF
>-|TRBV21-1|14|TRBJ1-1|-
TGTGCCAGCAGCAAAAGTGCGAGTGGCACTGAAGCTTTCTTT
CASSKSASGTEAFF
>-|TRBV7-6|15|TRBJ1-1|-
TGTGCCAGCAGCCCACAGGACCGAACCGGAACTGAAGCTTTCTTT
CASSPQDRTGTEAFF
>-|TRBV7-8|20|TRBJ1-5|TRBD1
TGTGCCAGCGGATCTCTAGGGGGACAGGGTAGTACGGAGGGCAATCAGCCCCAGCATTTT
CASGSLGGQGSTEGNQPQHF
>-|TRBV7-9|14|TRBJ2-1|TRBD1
TGTGCCAGCAGCAGCGGACAGGGTTACAATGAGCAGTTCTTC
CASSSGQGYNEQFF
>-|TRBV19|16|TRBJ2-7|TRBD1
TGTGCCAGTAGTATCTGGACAGGGTCCCTTGGGGACGAGCAGTACTTC
CASSIWTGSLGDEQYF
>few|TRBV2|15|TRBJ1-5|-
TGTGCCAGCAGTCCCCGACAGGCTACCAATCAGCCCCAGCATTTT
CASSPRQATNQPQHF